This T cell receptor beta chain was recorded in a study of T cell changes during pregnancy in multiple sclerosis. Profiled with immunoSEQ multiplex PCR; TCRdb holds only in-frame clones, not every one. The sample lists 15,000 to 20,000 clones; roughly 87% were seen once. The CDR3 consists of 15 residues. Germline values: CDR1 SNHLY, CDR2 FYNNEI. J gave up 4 bases and V 6 bases, and 7 bases lay outside the gene matches. The sequence was collected from a female donor in good health, enrolled as a control in a pregnancy study. V usage is TRBV2 and J usage is TRBJ2-1; TRBD1 matches 9 bases. Here the sequenced sample was CD8+ T cells from peripheral blood mononuclear cells, taken after pregnancy. CDR3 bases: TGTGCCAGCAGGGACAGGGGCGCGGGGTACAATGAGCAGTTCTTC. Translating gives CASRDRGAGYNEQFF.